The 30 T cell receptor beta chains reported below all come from one sample, sequenced in a study of T cell responses to AZD1222 COVID-19 vaccine. TCRdb's table, derived via immunoSEQ multiplex PCR, lists solely in-frame clones and lacks some. The sample contains roughly 100,000 clones, 90% of which appear only once. The specimen was peripheral blood, collected on day 0 of AZD1222 vaccination. These receptors were collected from an adult in good health.

The genes are TRBV5-8 and TRBJ1-1, with 7 bases matching TRBD1. Unmatched junction bases numbered 3, after V lost 0 bases and J lost 1 base. CDR1 is SGHTS and CDR2 is YDEGEE in the germline V gene. The CDR3 is 15 residues long. CDR3 sequence reads: CASSLGWTGNTEAFF. DNA of the CDR3: TGTGCCAGCAGCTTGGGTTGGACAGGGAACACTGAAGCTTTCTTT.

J is TRBJ2-7 and V is TRBV7-9, with 8 bases matching TRBD2. J lost 5 bases, V lost 1 base, and 7 bases had no gene match. CDR1 is SEHNR, CDR2 FQNEAQ, per germline (reference sequence). This CDR3 is 15 amino acids long. CDR3 sequence: CASSLDSSGSNEQYF. CDR3 DNA sequence: TGTGCCAGCAGCTTAGATTCCAGCGGGAGTAACGAGCAGTACTTC.

The V and J genes are TRBV19 and TRBJ1-1; D might be TRBD1 (5 bases). The CDR3 extends over 14 amino acids. The V and J ends lost 4 bases and 1 base respectively, with 10 bases between them. CDR1 and CDR2 (germline): LNHDA, SQIVND (reference sequence). CDR3 coding DNA: TGTGCCAGTAGTACCCGACAGAAGAACACTGAAGCTTTCTTT. Translated, it gives CASSTRQKNTEAFF.

The genes are TRBV7-8 and TRBJ2-3; no firm D call. Germline CDR1 SGHVS, CDR2 FQNEAQ. This CDR3 comprises 17 residues. The V end lost 5 bases, the J end lost 1 base, and 19 bases lay between the germline ends. CDR3 region: CASSPSGSPGRTDTQYF. CDR3 bases: TGTGCCAGCAGCCCCTCCGGCTCTCCCGGACGCACAGATACGCAGTATTTT.

V gene TRBV20-1 combines with J gene TRBJ2-1, with D perhaps TRBD2 (6 bases). This CDR3 is built from 10 residues. CDR1 and CDR2 from the germline V gene are DFQATT and SNEGSKA (reference sequence). V shed 6 bases and J shed 10 bases, with 10 bases lying between them. For the CDR3, the DNA is TGCAGTGCCAACCGGGAGGAGCAGTTCTTC. It encodes CSANREEQFF.

The table lists this clone with a few counts. The rearrangement links TRBV7-2 to TRBJ2-7; D call uncertain. Trimming took 3 bases from V and 2 from J, leaving 8 bases between them. CDR3 size: 13 residues. Germline V CDR1 and CDR2: SGHTA, FQGNSA. The DNA of the CDR3 is TGTGCCAGCAGCTTCGAAAGTCCCTACGAGCAGTACTTC. Protein sequence: CASSFESPYEQYF.

V gene TRBV30 combines with J gene TRBJ1-5, with 10 bases matching TRBD1. The trim removed 2 bases at V and 6 bases at J, leaving 7 bases unmatched. Germline V lookup: CDR1 GTSNPN, CDR2 SVGIG (reference sequence). The CDR3 is 15 amino acids. In DNA, the CDR3 is TGTGCCTGGAGTCCAGGGGACAGGGGCGGTCAGCCCCAGCATTTT. Translating it yields CAWSPGDRGGQPQHF.

The genes are TRBV9 and TRBJ2-7; D gene unclear. Germline lookup yields CDR1 SGDLS and CDR2 YYNGEE. The V gene lost 4 bases and the J gene lost 0 bases, with 14 bases spanning the gap. The CDR3 runs 15 residues. The DNA for the CDR3 is TGTGCCAGCAGCCCCGCGAGCACCAGCTCCTACGAGCAGTACTTC. This gives the protein CASSPASTSSYEQYF. The variable domain in full, with the rest retrieved from reference TRBV9 and TRBJ2-7, is DSGVTQTPKHLITATGQRVTLRCSPRSGDLSVYWYQQSLDQGLQFLIQYYNGEERAKGNILERFSAQQFPDLHSELNLSSLELGDSALYFCASSPASTSSYEQYFGPGTRLTVT.

The chain carries TRBV6-1 and TRBJ2-7, with 7 bases matching TRBD1. The CDR3 covers 13 residues. V shed 5 bases and J 6 bases; nucleotides not matched to a gene: 7. The germline V gene encodes CDR1 MNHNS and CDR2 SASEGT. The CDR3 region has the DNA TGTGCCAGCAGTCCCTGGGACAGTGGCGAGCAGTACTTC. This gives the protein CASSPWDSGEQYF.

CDR3 DNA: TGTGCCATCAGTGAGTCAGAGAACACTGAAGCTTTCTTT. Amino acids: CAISESENTEAFF. The chain carries TRBV10-3 and TRBJ1-1; the D is unclear. This CDR3 has 13 amino acids. Looked up from germline, CDR1 is ENHRY and CDR2 is SYGVKD. Trimming stripped 0 bases from V and 1 base from J, with 3 bases between.

This sequence joins TRBV5-4 and TRBJ2-7; 13 bases match TRBD2. Germline CDR1 is SGHNT and CDR2 is YYREEE (reference sequence). CDR3 length: 15 residues. The V and J ends lost 5 bases and 6 bases, in that order; junction bases with no gene match: 8. CDR3 protein: CASRPTSGRALEQYF. The CDR3 DNA reads as TGTGCCAGCAGGCCTACTAGCGGGAGGGCCCTCGAGCAGTACTTC. Looking up the rest from reference TRBV5-4 and TRBJ2-7 gives the full variable domain: ETGVTQSPTHLIKTRGQQVTLRCSSQSGHNTVSWYQQALGQGPQFIFQYYREEENGRGNFPPRFSGLQFPNYSSELNVNALELDDSALYLCASRPTSGRALEQYFGPGTRLTVT.

The V and J genes are TRBV7-2 and TRBJ2-1; TRBD1 or TRBD2 may be the D gene (5 bases each). Between the trimmed V and J ends, which lost 8 bases and 8 bases, there was a span of 10 bases. Germline assignment: CDR1 SGHTA and CDR2 FQGNSA. This CDR3 region has 11 residues. The CDR3 reads CASGRGDEQFF. CDR3 nucleotides: TGTGCCAGCGGAAGAGGGGATGAGCAGTTCTTC.

Points on this clone: Germline and junction disagree at one end, which may indicate a read error. This chain uses TRBV7-7 with TRBJ2-1; 7 bases are shared with TRBD2. Germline CDR1 is SSHAT and CDR2 is FNYEAQ (reference sequence). This CDR3 has 14 residues. CDR3 amino acids: CASSLEGLTNEQFF. As DNA, the CDR3 is TGTGCTAGCAGCTTAGAGGGACTAACCAATGAGCAGTTCTTC. Full variable domain (rest looked up from reference TRBV7-7 and TRBJ2-1): GAGVSQSPRYKVTKRGQDVTLRCDPISSHATLYWYQQALGQGPEFLTYFNYEAQPDKSGLPSDRFSAERPEGSISTLTIQRTEQRDSAMYRCASSLEGLTNEQFFGPGTRLTVL.

The chain links TRBV9 to TRBJ2-3; no clear D gene. The V and J ends lost 1 base and 6 bases respectively, with 6 bases between them. The CDR3 is 12 residues long. Germline lookup yields CDR1 SGDLS and CDR2 YYNGEE. The CDR3 DNA is TGTGCCAGCAGCGTAACGGACGATACGCAGTATTTT. It codes for CASSVTDDTQYF.

The rearrangement uses TRBV24-1 and TRBJ2-3; D may match TRBD1 or TRBD2 (5 bases each). CDR3 length equals 16 residues. Germline CDR1 is KGHDR and CDR2 is SFDVKD. The germline V and J ends were trimmed by 3 bases and 3 bases, with 15 bases remaining between them. The DNA of the CDR3 is TGTGCCACCAGTGATCAGGGTGTATGGGAGACAGATACGCAGTATTTT. This codes for CATSDQGVWETDTQYF.

This chain connects TRBV11-3 to TRBJ2-7; unclear D gene. The germline V and J ends were trimmed by 5 bases and 1 base, with 6 bases remaining between them. CDR3 length equals 12 residues. Germline V gene lookup returns CDR1 SGHNT and CDR2 YENEEA. The CDR3 DNA sequence: TGTGCCAGCAGCCGTGGTTCCTACGAGCAGTACTTC. Translation: CASSRGSYEQYF.

The chain couples TRBV28 to TRBJ2-4; the D gene is possibly TRBD2 (5 bases). Per germline, CDR1 MDHEN and CDR2 SYDVKM. The CDR3 consists of 16 residues. V was shortened by 4 bases and J by 8 bases, with 21 bases between the two germline ends. The CDR3 region is CASSSPLLIAGDIQYF. CDR3 nucleotide sequence: TGTGCCAGCAGTTCCCCCTTATTGATAGCCGGGGACATTCAGTACTTC.

V is TRBV9 and J is TRBJ2-5; TRBD1 is a possible D gene (5 bases). The CDR3 is 12 amino acids. Germline V gene data show CDR1 as SGDLS and CDR2 as YYNGEE. Between the trimmed V and J ends, which lost 1 base and 4 bases, there was a span of 5 bases. The CDR3 nucleotides are TGTGCCAGCAGCGTAAGGGGAGAGACCCAGTACTTC. Its translation is CASSVRGETQYF.

The rearrangement uses TRBV28 and TRBJ2-7; 7 bases align to TRBD2. This CDR3 has 14 residues. V lost 6 bases to trimming and J lost 3 bases; unmatched junction nucleotides: 8. Germline V lookup: CDR1 MDHEN, CDR2 SYDVKM. The CDR3 protein is CASRRSAGDYEQYF. Written as DNA, the CDR3 is TGTGCCAGCAGAAGGTCGGCGGGAGACTACGAGCAGTACTTC.

This chain connects TRBV27 to TRBJ2-3; the D is unclear. Germline V gene sequence: CDR1 MNHEY, CDR2 SMNVEV (reference sequence). This CDR3 region has 12 residues. Trimming took 8 bases from V and 3 from J, leaving 9 bases between them. The CDR3 DNA reads TGTGCCAGCCGGTGGGGAACAGATACGCAGTATTTT. It codes for CASRWGTDTQYF.

This chain connects TRBV6-5 to TRBJ2-2; TRBD2 is a possible D gene (5 bases). The CDR3 totals 15 residues. The germline CDR1 and CDR2 sequences are MNHEY and SVGAGI. Deletions cut 0 bases from V and 5 bases from J, with 10 bases between. The DNA of the CDR3 is TGTGCCAGCAGTTACTCTAGCGCCGGAACCGGGGAGCTGTTTTTT. Translated: CASSYSSAGTGELFF.

This clone was detected only once. This chain connects TRBV4-3 to TRBJ1-2, with no clear D. CDR1 is LGHNA and CDR2 is YSLEER in the germline V gene. The ends were cut back, 1 base at V and 2 bases at J, with 14 bases in the middle. The CDR3 covers 16 residues. CDR3 DNA sequence: TGCGCCAGCAGCCAAGGAATTGGCGGCGCCAACTATGGCTACACCTTC. Amino acids: CASSQGIGGANYGYTF.

V is TRBV16 and J is TRBJ1-2; D perhaps matches TRBD1 (5 bases). In germline, CDR1 is KGHSY, CDR2 FQNENV. Trimming took off 2 bases at V and 4 bases at J, with 14 bases between the two ends. CDR3 size: 15 residues. CDR3 DNA sequence: TGTGCCAGCAGCCAACCCGGGGGTCAGACCTATGGCTACACCTTC. Encoded protein: CASSQPGGQTYGYTF. Complete variable domain (other parts from reference TRBV16 and TRBJ1-2): GEEVAQTPKHLVRGEGQKAKLYCAPIKGHSYVFWYQQVLKNEFKFLISFQNENVFDETGMPKERFSAKCLPNSPCSLEIQATKLEDSAVYFCASSQPGGQTYGYTFGSGTRLTVV.

This chain joins TRBV24-1 and TRBJ2-3; D tentatively fits TRBD1 or TRBD2 (7 bases each). The germline gives CDR1 KGHDR, CDR2 SFDVKD. The CDR3 is 16 amino acids. Trimming removed 3 bases at V and 5 bases at J, with 17 bases between. Written as DNA, the CDR3 is TGTGCCACCAGTGATCCCGCAGGGGGGGTTATAGATACGCAGTATTTT. Amino acids: CATSDPAGGVIDTQYF.

The V gene is TRBV29-1, the J gene TRBJ1-5; 7 bases are shared with TRBD1. Germline V gene data show CDR1 as SQVTM and CDR2 as ANQGSEA. V lost 6 bases to trimming and J lost 7 bases; unmatched junction nucleotides: 9. This CDR3 comprises 13 residues. The CDR3 region has the DNA TGCAGCGTGGCCCAGGGGGACGGGCAGCCCCAGCATTTT. This encodes CSVAQGDGQPQHF.

The chain uses TRBV19 and TRBJ1-3, with a tentative D call TRBD1 (6 bases). Germline V gene data show CDR1 as LNHDA and CDR2 as SQIVND (reference sequence). This CDR3 has 15 residues. Trimming left V 8 bases short and J 2 bases short, with 16 bases between. CDR3 nucleotide sequence: TGTGCCAGTTCCCTACTGGGGGGGCCTGGAAACACCATATATTTT. The encoded protein is CASSLLGGPGNTIYF. Filled out from reference TRBV19 and TRBJ1-3, the complete variable domain reads DGGITQSPKYLFRKEGQNVTLSCEQNLNHDAMYWYRQDPGQGLRLIYYSQIVNDFQKGDIAEGYSVSREKKESFPLTVTSAQKNPTAFYLCASSLLGGPGNTIYFGEGSWLTVV.

This sequence joins TRBV11-3 and TRBJ2-2; possibly TRBD2 for D (6 bases). This CDR3 region has 18 residues. Germline values: CDR1 SGHNT, CDR2 YENEEA. Trimming cost V 0 bases and J 5 bases, with 19 bases left between them. The CDR3 spells CASSLDQSGSGWTGELFF. The CDR3 nucleotides read TGTGCCAGCAGCTTAGATCAATCGGGGAGCGGGTGGACCGGGGAGCTGTTTTTT.

This chain links TRBV5-5 with TRBJ2-7; perhaps TRBD1 as D (6 bases). Trimming cost V 0 bases and J 0 bases, with 10 bases left between them. Looked up from germline, CDR1 is SGHKS and CDR2 is YYEKEE (reference sequence). CDR3 size: 15 residues. The CDR3 DNA is TGTGCCAGCAGCTTGGGGGGGACAAGCTCCTACGAGCAGTACTTC. Its translation is CASSLGGTSSYEQYF.

In this sample, this clone turned up a few times. The genes are TRBV5-1 and TRBJ1-4; D is perhaps TRBD1 (5 bases). Between the trimmed V and J ends, which lost 0 bases and 8 bases, there was a span of 14 bases. Germline V CDR1 and CDR2: SGHRS, YFSETQ. There are 15 residues in the CDR3. Written as DNA, the CDR3 is TGCGCCAGCAGCTTGGATCCAGGGACGGACGAAAAACTGTTTTTT. This codes for CASSLDPGTDEKLFF. The variable domain in full, with the rest retrieved from reference TRBV5-1 and TRBJ1-4, is KAGVTQTPRYLIKTRGQQVTLSCSPISGHRSVSWYQQTPGQGLQFLFEYFSETQRNKGNFPGRFSGRQFSNSRSEMNVSTLELGDSALYLCASSLDPGTDEKLFFGSGTQLSVL.

The sample holds a few counts of this clone. The rearrangement joins TRBV11-2 to TRBJ1-6, with a tentative D call TRBD1 (5 bases). The CDR3 spans 14 residues. Between the trimmed V and J ends, which lost 1 base and 5 bases, there was a span of 6 bases. The germline V gene encodes CDR1 SGHAT and CDR2 FQNNGV. This CDR3 is CASSLGGDNSPLHF. The CDR3 bases are TGTGCCAGCAGCTTAGGAGGGGATAATTCACCCCTCCACTTT. Combining the CDR3 with reference TRBV11-2 and TRBJ1-6 gives the whole variable domain EAGVAQSPRYKIIEKRQSVAFWCNPISGHATLYWYQQILGQGPKLLIQFQNNGVVDDSQLPKDRFSAERLKGVDSTLKIQPAKLEDSAVYLCASSLGGDNSPLHFGNGTRLTVT.